The sequence of this T cell receptor (beta chain) was determined in a study of T cells in Graves' hyperthyroidism and ophthalmopathy. This clonotype was recorded a few times. Its antigen is not known. Study-wide results and limits: Model predictions of ophthalmopathy came a median approximately 6 months before onset.

Reasons for excluding patients were uncontrolled infection, other autoimmune disease, pregnancy or lactation. Thyroid ultrasound and orbital computed tomography, with clinical symptoms and serum thyroxine and TRAb, informed diagnoses. Extraction of PBMCs used more than 8.5 ml of fresh peripheral blood. RNA transcripts yielded amplified TCR beta CDR3 regions. HTBI primers were used for first-round RT-PCR of the TCR CDR3. TCRdb reprocessed the multiplex PCR reads with MiXCR, giving one entry per CDR3 protein. The sample yields 600,000 to 700,000 distinct CDR3 sequences, roughly 14% seen once. The CDR3 length is 14 residues. Trimming stripped 7 bases from V and 3 bases from J, with 16 bases between. Per the germline V gene, CDR1 is SEHNR and CDR2 is FQNEAQ (reference sequence).

The sample consisted of blood. The chain recombines TRBV7-9 with TRBJ2-7, with D possibly being TRBD1 (6 bases). This clonotype originated in a woman aged 40 to 50 with Graves' ophthalmopathy. CDR3 in DNA: TGTGCCAGCACCCTACAGGGCGCCTACTACGAGCAGTACTTC. Translated: CASTLQGAYYEQYF. The full variable domain, its missing parts supplied by reference TRBV7-9 and TRBJ2-7, is DTGVSQNPRHKITKRGQNVTFRCDPISEHNRLYWYRQTLGQGPEFLTYFQNEAQLEKSRLLSDRFSAERPKGSFSTLEIQRTEQGDSAMYLCASTLQGAYYEQYFGPGTRLTVT.